This entry features one T cell receptor beta chain sequence. The data were obtained in a study of blood T cell repertoires in COVID-19. About the research overall: Acute-phase and convalescent COVID-19 samples originated in the United States, Italy and Spain. PBMCs, B-cell-depleted T cells, or T cells provided the cDNA or gDNA that made up the material.

With 0 bases clipped from V and 6 bases from J, the junction kept 12 bases outside the gene matches. Germline V gene data show CDR1 as LGHNA and CDR2 as YNFKEQ. This CDR3 has 18 residues. In the original analysis: Estimation of nucleated cell counts was performed using reference gene primer amplification. Data came from immunoSEQ multiplex PCR; TCRdb stores just in-frame clones and leaves some out. V and J calls and clone size are given by that table; D and trimming were obtained from the DNA. The repertoire holds about 87,000 clones, with around 86% as singletons. The rearrangement uses TRBV4-2 and TRBJ1-5; TRBD1 matches at 9 bases. The sequenced material came from peripheral blood. This TCR was sampled from a man aged 40-49 years with acute or convalescent COVID-19. CDR3 amino acids: CASSQEPGTGGIGQPQHF. CDR3 nucleotides: TGTGCCAGCAGCCAAGAACCCGGAACAGGGGGCATTGGTCAGCCCCAGCATTTT.